Following are 14 T cell receptor beta chains from one sample sequenced in a study of blood T cell repertoires in COVID-19. Sequencing used immunoSEQ multiplex PCR; TCRdb keeps in-frame clones, though not all of them. The table includes about 230,000 clones, 85% detected once. The sequencing sample was made of peripheral blood. Receptor source: a man between 40 and 49 years old with acute or convalescent COVID-19.

This chain connects TRBV7-9 to TRBJ2-5; D possibly corresponds to TRBD2 (5 bases). The V gene lost 0 bases and the J gene lost 3 bases, with 8 bases spanning the gap. CDR1 SEHNR and CDR2 FQNEAQ come from the germline V gene (reference sequence). The CDR3 extends over 14 amino acids. CDR3 sequence reads: CASSLADGEETQYF. The CDR3 coding sequence is TGTGCCAGCAGCTTAGCCGACGGGGAAGAGACCCAGTACTTC.

The chain carries TRBV4-1 and TRBJ2-5; no reliable D call. The CDR3 spans 14 residues. Per germline, CDR1 MGHRA and CDR2 YSYEKL. V lost 2 bases and J lost 0, with 7 bases in between. The CDR3 protein is CASSQNSYQETQYF. Written as DNA, the CDR3 is TGCGCCAGCAGCCAAAATAGCTACCAAGAGACCCAGTACTTC.

The rearrangement links TRBV18 to TRBJ2-5, with D uncertain. The germline V gene encodes CDR1 KGHSH and CDR2 LQKENI. The CDR3 extends over 15 amino acids. V was shortened by 4 bases and J by 2 bases, with 14 bases between the two germline ends. CDR3 bases: TGTGCCAGCTCACACAGTGTCAGCACTCAAGAGACCCAGTACTTC. Protein product: CASSHSVSTQETQYF.

J is TRBJ1-1 and V is TRBV4-1; D may be TRBD1 (5 bases). V dropped 0 bases and J dropped 5 bases, with 10 bases sitting between them. CDR3 length: 14 amino acids. Germline lookup yields CDR1 MGHRA and CDR2 YSYEKL. Here the CDR3 DNA reads TGCGCCAGCAGCCAAGAGCAGGGCCTAACTGAAGCTTTCTTT. This gives the protein CASSQEQGLTEAFF.

V gene TRBV9 combines with J gene TRBJ2-3, with 7 bases aligning to TRBD2. V was clipped by 3 bases and J by 4 bases; unmatched bases: 8. CDR3 length equals 15 residues. Germline V gene data show CDR1 as SGDLS and CDR2 as YYNGEE. This chain's CDR3 is CASSDGNSGADTQYF. The DNA for the CDR3 is TGTGCCAGCAGCGACGGAAACAGCGGGGCAGATACGCAGTATTTT.

The chain links TRBV7-8 to TRBJ1-2, with D unresolved. Trimming pared 3 bases from V and 7 bases from J, leaving 12 bases between. The V gene's germline CDR1 is SGHVS and CDR2 FQNEAQ. The CDR3 length is 13 residues. This chain's CDR3 is CASSLRGRIGYTF. CDR3 nucleotides: TGTGCCAGCAGCTTGCGGGGAAGAATTGGCTACACCTTC.

The chain employs TRBV9 and TRBJ1-2; the D gene is possibly TRBD1 (6 bases). Trimming stripped 4 bases from V and 6 bases from J, with 22 bases between. The V gene's germline CDR1 is SGDLS and CDR2 YYNGEE. This CDR3 spans 16 amino acids. CDR3 DNA: TGTGCCAGCAGCCGAGAACCCGAAACAGGGTGGAATGGCTACACCTTC. It translates to CASSREPETGWNGYTF. Variable domain in full (rest from reference TRBV9 and TRBJ1-2): DSGVTQTPKHLITATGQRVTLRCSPRSGDLSVYWYQQSLDQGLQFLIQYYNGEERAKGNILERFSAQQFPDLHSELNLSSLELGDSALYFCASSREPETGWNGYTFGSGTRLTVV.

The chain recombines TRBV19 with TRBJ1-5; no definite D call. The CDR3 totals 15 residues. Trimming took off 3 bases at V and 5 bases at J, with 14 bases between the two ends. Germline V gives CDR1 LNHDA, CDR2 SQIVND (reference sequence). CDR3 residues: CASSMDGVQYQPQHF. CDR3 bases: TGTGCCAGTAGTATGGACGGGGTTCAGTATCAGCCCCAGCATTTT.

Only a few counts were recorded for this clone. Other nucleotide sequences from this sample produce the same CDR3. The chain recombines TRBV3-1 (or the pseudogene TRBV3-2) with TRBJ1-2; 10 bases are shared with TRBD1. CDR3 length: 15 amino acids. V lost 4 bases to trimming and J lost 5 bases; unmatched junction nucleotides: 7. The germline gives CDR1 LGHDT, CDR2 YNNKEL (reference sequence). The chain's CDR3 is CASSPGTGEAYGYTF. The CDR3 coding sequence is TGTGCCAGCAGCCCGGGGACAGGGGAGGCTTATGGCTACACCTTC.

The chain has TRBV30 and TRBJ1-3; the D is unclear. With 0 bases removed from V and 0 bases from J, the gap between germline ends came to 9 bases. Germline lookup yields CDR1 GTSNPN and CDR2 SVGIG (reference sequence). The length of the CDR3 is 15 residues. CDR3 sequence: CAWSVLSISGNTIYF. The CDR3 DNA reads TGTGCCTGGAGTGTACTGTCAATCTCTGGAAACACCATATATTTT.

The V and J genes are TRBV6-5 and TRBJ1-1; D is unresolved. V lost 6 bases, J lost 1 base, and 9 bases lay in between. Germline V gene data show CDR1 as MNHEY and CDR2 as SVGAGI. The CDR3 covers 13 residues. The DNA of the CDR3 is TGTGCCAGCAGACGTACAGAGAACACTGAAGCTTTCTTT. It yields the protein CASRRTENTEAFF.

This chain joins TRBV28 and TRBJ1-5; D remains unclear. The CDR3 loop spans 13 amino acids. Trimming stripped 5 bases from V and 7 bases from J, with 12 bases between. Germline CDR1 MDHEN, CDR2 SYDVKM. CDR3 sequence (DNA): TGTGCCAGCAGTCGGATAAAAGCGCAGCCCCAGCATTTT. The encoded protein is CASSRIKAQPQHF.

This clone was observed once. This chain uses TRBV6-1 with TRBJ2-3, with D possibly being TRBD2 (5 bases). The CDR3 totals 14 residues. Trimming removed 3 bases at V and 4 bases at J, with 11 bases between. Germline V gene sequence: CDR1 MNHNS, CDR2 SASEGT. The CDR3 region has the DNA TGTGCCAGCAGTGATATAGAGGGCCCAGATACGCAGTATTTT. It translates to CASSDIEGPDTQYF.

The chain recombines TRBV7-9 with TRBJ1-2, with 8 bases matching TRBD1. The CDR3 contains 16 residues. J gave up 3 bases and V 5 bases, and 11 bases lay outside the gene matches. Germline CDR1 and CDR2: SEHNR and FQNEAQ (reference sequence). CDR3 protein: CASSRSGGQGDYGYTF. In DNA form, the CDR3 reads TGTGCCAGCAGCCGCAGCGGCGGACAGGGTGACTATGGCTACACCTTC. The entire variable domain, with the rest obtained from reference TRBV7-9 and TRBJ1-2, is as follows: DTGVSQNPRHKITKRGQNVTFRCDPISEHNRLYWYRQTLGQGPEFLTYFQNEAQLEKSRLLSDRFSAERPKGSFSTLEIQRTEQGDSAMYLCASSRSGGQGDYGYTFGSGTRLTVV.